What follows describes a single T cell receptor (beta chain). This sample is drawn from a study of blood T cell repertoires in COVID-19. Germline lookup yields CDR1 SEHNR and CDR2 FQNEAQ (reference sequence). CDR3 size: 15 residues. Trimming took off 5 bases at V and 2 bases at J, with 14 bases between the two ends. Symptom resolution, clearance, or two negative PCRs marked the recovered donors of Cohort 3. The data were produced by immunoSEQ multiplex PCR, yet TCRdb's version contains in-frame clones alone and is incomplete. Here the sample spans under 200,000 clones, about 89% being singletons. J is TRBJ2-3 and V is TRBV7-9; D gene unclear. Sequenced sample: PBMCs or T cells enriched from blood (not recorded which). The clonotype comes from a woman aged 18-30 years who had recovered from COVID-19. The CDR3 DNA reads TGTGCCAGCAGCCCCTCCTACCAGGTCACAGATACGCAGTATTTT. This codes for CASSPSYQVTDTQYF.